These 22 T cell receptor beta chains originate from one sample sequenced in a study of response to subunit inactivated influenza vaccine. TCRdb ran MiXCR on the RT-PCR reads and lists one entry per CDR3 protein. The sample yields some 640,000 distinct CDR3 sequences, around 14% seen once. This specimen consisted of PBMCs from blood, obtained about 14 days before vaccination. The receptors here all came from a man aged 50 to 60 who received an inactivated influenza vaccine.

This clonotype has a handful of counts. V gene TRBV6-1 combines with J gene TRBJ2-3; TRBD2 agrees at 12 bases. The CDR3 is 16 amino acids. Trimming at V came to 6 bases and at J to 7 bases, leaving 11 bases not matched to a gene. Germline V gene lookup returns CDR1 MNHNS and CDR2 SASEGT. As DNA, the CDR3 is TGTGCCAGCAGCCCCTGGACTAGCGGGAACATTAATACGCAGTATTTT. It specifies CASSPWTSGNINTQYF.

As to this clonotype: A single base separates this from a much larger clone, so it may be a read error. V is TRBV5-1 and J is TRBJ1-4; no clear D. Germline V gene sequence: CDR1 SGHRS, CDR2 YFSETQ. The CDR3 runs 13 residues. The DNA of the CDR3 is TGCGCCCGCAGCCCCGGACTGAATGAAAAACTGTTTTTT. The encoded protein is CARSPGLNEKLFF.

V gene TRBV28 combines with J gene TRBJ2-7; no definite D call. The V end was cut by 3 bases, the J end by 0 bases, with 12 bases between. Germline V gene data show CDR1 as MDHEN and CDR2 as SYDVKM. This CDR3 has 15 amino acids. The CDR3 sequence: CASSFTLASSYEQYF. The CDR3 DNA reads TGTGCCAGCAGTTTTACCCTCGCGAGCTCCTACGAGCAGTACTTC.

The chain combines TRBV6-1 with TRBJ1-5; no reliable D call. Trimming shortened V by 7 bases and J by 0 bases, and 7 bases separated the two germline ends. Germline lookup yields CDR1 MNHNS and CDR2 SASEGT. This CDR3 spans 13 amino acids. Here the CDR3 reads CASNGNSNQPQHF. For the CDR3, the DNA is TGTGCCAGCAATGGGAATAGCAATCAGCCCCAGCATTTT.

The V gene is TRBV4-3, the J gene TRBJ2-2; TRBD2 is a possible D gene (5 bases). V was shortened by 1 base and J by 4 bases, with 16 bases between the two germline ends. Germline V CDR1 and CDR2: LGHNA, YSLEER. The CDR3 consists of 17 residues. CDR3 nucleotides: TGCGCCAGCAGCCAAGTAGCGATCGTTGTTGGCACCGGGGAGCTGTTTTTT. Protein: CASSQVAIVVGTGELFF.

The V and J genes are TRBV7-6 and TRBJ2-7; tentatively, D is TRBD2 (6 bases). Per the germline V gene, CDR1 is SGHVS and CDR2 is FNYEAQ. Trimming shortened V by 5 bases and J by 6 bases, and 20 bases separated the two germline ends. The CDR3 totals 15 residues. The CDR3 sequence is CASSRDSIRGAEQYF. The DNA of the CDR3 is TGTGCCAGCAGCAGGGACTCAATCCGTGGTGCCGAGCAGTACTTC.

The J gene is TRBJ1-5, the V gene TRBV7-2, with D hard to call. V lost 4 bases, J lost 5 bases, and 9 bases lay in between. The CDR3 loop spans 13 amino acids. Germline loops: CDR1 SGHTA, CDR2 FQGNSA. CDR3 region: CASSSTKDQPQHF. CDR3 DNA: TGTGCCAGCAGCTCGACAAAGGATCAGCCCCAGCATTTT.

V is TRBV28 and J is TRBJ1-4; 7 nucleotides match TRBD1. Germline loops: CDR1 MDHEN, CDR2 SYDVKM. Trimming at V came to 2 bases and at J to 1 base, leaving 4 bases not matched to a gene. The length of the CDR3 is 16 residues. The CDR3 spells CASSLNRGGTNEKLFF. The CDR3 nucleotides read TGTGCCAGCAGTTTAAACAGGGGAGGAACTAATGAAAAACTGTTTTTT.

The rearrangement links TRBV6-1 to TRBJ2-1; perhaps TRBD2 as D (6 bases). The CDR3 consists of 14 residues. The V end lost 6 bases, the J end lost 0 bases, and 9 bases lay between the germline ends. Germline loops: CDR1 MNHNS, CDR2 SASEGT. The chain's CDR3 is CASRGAGSYNEQFF. In DNA, the CDR3 is TGTGCCAGCAGGGGAGCGGGCTCCTACAATGAGCAGTTCTTC.

The chain carries TRBV6-1 and TRBJ2-7; 13 bases align to TRBD2. J lost 2 bases, V lost 6 bases, and 13 bases had no gene match. This CDR3 has 18 residues. Germline V CDR1 and CDR2: MNHNS, SASEGT. The CDR3, as DNA: TGTGCCAGCAGCAACCCCGGACTAGCGGGGGCCAAAACCTACGAGCAGTACTTC. Encoded protein: CASSNPGLAGAKTYEQYF.

This clonotype was seen a handful of times. The CDR3 loop reads CSVYGLAGGVYNEQFF. The CDR3 DNA reads TGCAGCGTTTATGGATTAGCGGGAGGGGTCTACAATGAGCAGTTCTTC. V usage is TRBV29-1 and J usage is TRBJ2-1; TRBD2 matches 11 bases. Germline values: CDR1 SQVTM, CDR2 ANQGSEA. Unmatched junction bases numbered 9, after V lost 5 bases and J lost 3 bases. The CDR3 contains 16 residues.

The chain employs TRBV24-1 and TRBJ2-7; no firm D call. V dropped 3 bases and J dropped 0 bases, with 5 bases sitting between them. The CDR3 totals 13 residues. Per the germline V gene, CDR1 is KGHDR and CDR2 is SFDVKD. The DNA for the CDR3 is TGTGCCACCAGTGATACGGGCTCCTACGAGCAGTACTTC. Its translation: CATSDTGSYEQYF.

This clonotype was observed at least ten times. The chain is built from TRBV10-3 and TRBJ2-7; D gene uncertain. CDR3 length: 13 amino acids. Trimming took 6 bases from V and 4 from J, leaving 13 bases between them. Germline assignment: CDR1 ENHRY and CDR2 SYGVKD. The CDR3 DNA is TGTGCCATCAGCGGTGGGCTGTCGTACGAGCAGTACTTC. This gives the protein CAISGGLSYEQYF.

The chain has TRBV5-1 and TRBJ2-5; D is tentatively TRBD1 or TRBD2 (5 bases each). Germline values: CDR1 SGHRS, CDR2 YFSETQ. Trimming took off 1 base at V and 2 bases at J, with 18 bases between the two ends. The CDR3 covers 17 residues. CDR3 protein: CASSLFRDRSCQETQYF. In nucleotides, the CDR3 is TGCGCCAGCAGCTTGTTTCGGGACCGATCTTGTCAAGAGACCCAGTACTTC.

On this clonotype itself: A read error may be the cause here, since a much bigger clone is one base away. The CDR3 DNA is TGTGCCAGCAGCTCGAACCAATACAATGAGCAGTACTTC. Translation: CASSSNQYNEQYF. The rearrangement links TRBV7-9 to TRBJ2-1, with no clear D. The J call may be in error: the DNA end matches TRBJ2-7 better. The CDR3 consists of 13 residues. Germline CDR1 SEHNR, CDR2 FQNEAQ (reference sequence).

This clonotype was counted only a few times. J is TRBJ2-1 and V is TRBV2; a weak D match, TRBD2 (6 bases). Germline V CDR1 and CDR2: SNHLY, FYNNEI. The CDR3 is 13 residues long. V shed 5 bases and J shed 9 bases, with 14 bases lying between them. This CDR3 is CASSQGPGGEQFF. The CDR3, as DNA: TGTGCCAGCAGTCAAGGCCCCGGGGGTGAGCAGTTCTTC. The full variable domain, completed using reference TRBV2 and TRBJ2-1, is EPEVTQTPSHQVTQMGQEVILRCVPISNHLYFYWYRQILGQKVEFLVSFYNNEISEKSEIFDDQFSVERPDGSNFTLKIRSTKLEDSAMYFCASSQGPGGEQFFGPGTRLTVL.

This clonotype has just a few counts. The rearrangement uses TRBV20-1 and TRBJ2-5, with D possibly being TRBD2 (6 bases). Deletions cut 4 bases from V and 4 bases from J, with 22 bases between. CDR3 length equals 16 residues. The germline gives CDR1 DFQATT, CDR2 SNEGSKA (reference sequence). CDR3 DNA sequence: TGCAGTGCTAACCCCTCATTTAGCCTAGCGAGAGAGACCCAGTACTTC. Its translation: CSANPSFSLARETQYF.

This clonotype was detected a few times. The chain is built from TRBV2 and TRBJ1-5, with a tentative D call TRBD1 (5 bases). CDR1 SNHLY and CDR2 FYNNEI come from the germline V gene. The CDR3 loop spans 15 amino acids. Trimming pared 5 bases from V and 4 bases from J, leaving 15 bases between. DNA for the CDR3: TGTGCCAGCAGTCAAGACGGGGGGTGGAATCAGCCCCAGCATTTT. It specifies CASSQDGGWNQPQHF.

V gene TRBV27 combines with J gene TRBJ2-7, with 10 nucleotides matching TRBD1. The trim removed 6 bases at V and 2 bases at J, leaving 4 bases unmatched. The CDR3 covers 14 residues. The V gene's germline CDR1 is MNHEY and CDR2 SMNVEV (reference sequence). The CDR3 reads CASRGDRGPYEQYF. In nucleotides, the CDR3 is TGTGCCAGCAGGGGGGACAGGGGACCCTACGAGCAGTACTTC.

This clonotype was detected only a few times. V is TRBV5-1 and J is TRBJ2-5, with TRBD1 matching 11 bases. J lost 4 bases, V lost 4 bases, and 6 bases had no gene match. The CDR3 spans 15 residues. The germline V gene encodes CDR1 SGHRS and CDR2 YFSETQ. DNA of the CDR3: TGCGCCAGCAGCGGTGGGACAGGGGGAAGAGAGACCCAGTACTTC. Protein product: CASSGGTGGRETQYF.

In its sample, this clonotype was seen a few times. The rearrangement joins TRBV6-2 or TRBV6-3 to TRBJ1-4; D uncertain. This CDR3 is 16 amino acids long. The V and J ends lost 8 bases and 0 bases respectively, with 16 bases between them. The germline V gene has CDR1 MNHEY and CDR2 SVGEGT. The CDR3 nucleotides read TGTGCCAGCGGGCAGTTCCTTACCTCAACTAATGAAAAACTGTTTTTT. It specifies CASGQFLTSTNEKLFF.

The J gene is TRBJ2-1, the V gene TRBV11-2; TRBD2 matches at 9 bases. The CDR3 length is 15 residues. Germline V lookup: CDR1 SGHAT, CDR2 FQNNGV. Losses at the gene ends were 5 bases for V and 7 bases for J; bases not matched to a gene: 9. DNA for the CDR3: TGTGCCAGCAGCCAGACGCGGGGGGGCAATAATGAGCAGTTCTTC. As protein: CASSQTRGGNNEQFF. The full variable domain, completed using reference TRBV11-2 and TRBJ2-1, is EAGVAQSPRYKIIEKRQSVAFWCNPISGHATLYWYQQILGQGPKLLIQFQNNGVVDDSQLPKDRFSAERLKGVDSTLKIQPAKLEDSAVYLCASSQTRGGNNEQFFGPGTRLTVL.